This T cell receptor (beta chain) was sequenced during a study of blood T cells in healthy people across ages. At the level of the study: Template-switching capture recovered about one barcoded beta molecule per two T cells.

For the second PCR, which ran for about 6 to 11 cycles, a sample-barcoded 5' primer and a J-beta primer mix were used. TCRdb reanalysed the 5' RACE reads using MiXCR and keeps one entry per CDR3 protein. Found here are about 940,000 distinct CDR3 sequences, around 46% of them singletons; the top ten hold around 15%. This clonotype has at least ten counts. No antigen is known for it. Trimming at V came to 8 bases and at J to 0 bases, leaving 6 bases not matched to a gene. The CDR3 length is 16 residues. Regarding the study as a whole: Changes in expanded clonotypes were possibly confounded, as the CMV status of donors was unknown.

Sequencing was done on a sample of blood. The chain joins TRBV12-3 or TRBV12-4 to TRBJ2-1, with 11 bases matching TRBD2. The receptor's source is a man aged 25-40 years in good health. The DNA for the CDR3 is TGTGCCAGCTGGGCTAGCGGGAGGAGCTCCTACAATGAGCAGTTCTTC. It translates to CASWASGRSSYNEQFF.